This is a list of T cell receptor beta chains from one sample in a study of blood T cell repertoires in COVID-19. The protocol was immunoSEQ multiplex PCR, while the TCRdb copy is restricted to in-frame clones and leaves out a portion. The repertoire includes almost 250,000 clones, more than 85% of them detected once, and approximately 4.2% sits in the top ten. The sequencing input was PBMCs or T cells enriched from blood (not recorded which). The receptors stem from a woman between 25 and 40 years old who had recovered from COVID-19. The CDR3 runs from the conserved cysteine through the conserved F or W. The order of the fields is clone size, D gene, J gene, V gene, CDR3 protein, CDR3 DNA. The D gene is left open where the match is weak. Clone size is not always given. Where it is, it says once, few, many or a class for expanded clones.

abundance: .; d_gene: TRBD1; j_gene: TRBJ1-2; v_gene: TRBV6-5; CDR3aa: CASSFDRAGGYTF; CDR3nt: TGTGCCAGCAGTTTTGACAGGGCGGGTGGCTACACCTTC
abundance: .; d_gene: TRBD1; j_gene: TRBJ1-2; v_gene: TRBV28; CDR3aa: CASSPLLKGAGGYTF; CDR3nt: TGTGCCAGCAGTCCCCTTTTGAAGGGGGCCGGTGGCTACACCTTC
abundance: .; d_gene: TRBD1; j_gene: TRBJ1-3; v_gene: TRBV5-1; CDR3aa: CASSSGTGRNTIYF; CDR3nt: TGCGCCAGCAGCTCGGGGACAGGGCGCAACACCATATATTTT
abundance: few; d_gene: .; j_gene: TRBJ2-3; v_gene: TRBV24-1; CDR3aa: CATSDPHRDKQYF; CDR3nt: TGTGCCACCAGTGACCCCCACAGGGATAAGCAGTATTTT
abundance: .; d_gene: TRBD2; j_gene: TRBJ2-7; v_gene: TRBV11-3; CDR3aa: CASSTGTSSYEQYF; CDR3nt: TGTGCCAGCAGCACTGGGACTAGCTCCTACGAGCAGTACTTC
abundance: .; d_gene: .; j_gene: TRBJ1-1; v_gene: TRBV30; CDR3aa: CAWSVGTFGTEAFF; CDR3nt: TGTGCCTGGAGTGTAGGGACTTTTGGCACTGAAGCTTTCTTT
abundance: few; d_gene: .; j_gene: TRBJ2-3; v_gene: TRBV6-5; CDR3aa: CASSYGGSEEDTQYF; CDR3nt: TGTGCCAGCAGTTACGGGGGGAGCGAGGAAGATACGCAGTATTTT
abundance: .; d_gene: .; j_gene: TRBJ1-2; v_gene: TRBV11-2; CDR3aa: CASSPTGRVHGYTF; CDR3nt: TGTGCCAGCAGCCCCACCGGGCGGGTTCATGGCTACACCTTC
abundance: .; d_gene: TRBD2; j_gene: TRBJ2-1; v_gene: TRBV7-6; CDR3aa: CASSTTSGRAHEQFF; CDR3nt: TGTGCCAGCAGTACCACTAGCGGGAGGGCGCATGAGCAGTTCTTC
abundance: .; d_gene: .; j_gene: TRBJ1-2; v_gene: TRBV12-3/TRBV12-4; CDR3aa: CASNDQGLRGYTF; CDR3nt: TGTGCCAGCAACGACCAGGGGCTAAGAGGCTACACCTTC
abundance: .; d_gene: .; j_gene: TRBJ2-7; v_gene: TRBV28; CDR3aa: CASSLGLKQGQRIRSYEQYF; CDR3nt: TGTGCCAGCAGTTTGGGTCTCAAGCAGGGACAAAGAATACGTTCCTACGAGCAGTACTTC
abundance: .; d_gene: TRBD1; j_gene: TRBJ1-2; v_gene: TRBV19; CDR3aa: CASRSPDRAYGYTF; CDR3nt: TGTGCCAGTAGAAGCCCGGACAGGGCGTATGGCTACACCTTC
abundance: .; d_gene: TRBD2; j_gene: TRBJ2-7; v_gene: TRBV11-2; CDR3aa: CASSTGLKRDLYEQYF; CDR3nt: TGTGCCAGCAGCACCGGCCTCAAGCGGGACCTCTACGAGCAGTACTTC
abundance: .; d_gene: .; j_gene: TRBJ1-5; v_gene: TRBV11-2; CDR3aa: CASSLQSNQPQHF; CDR3nt: TGTGCCAGCAGCCTCCAGAGCAATCAGCCCCAGCATTTT
abundance: .; d_gene: .; j_gene: TRBJ2-1; v_gene: TRBV7-8; CDR3aa: CASSPSHNEQFF; CDR3nt: TGTGCCAGCAGCCCCTCTCACAATGAGCAGTTCTTC
abundance: .; d_gene: .; j_gene: TRBJ1-1; v_gene: TRBV28; CDR3aa: CASSPPLGVRRTEAFF; CDR3nt: TGTGCCAGCAGTCCCCCTTTAGGGGTTCGGCGCACTGAAGCTTTCTTT
abundance: .; d_gene: TRBD1; j_gene: TRBJ1-2; v_gene: TRBV6-5; CDR3aa: CASSRVLGQLYGYTF; CDR3nt: TGTGCCAGCAGCCGAGTACTGGGACAGCTCTATGGCTACACCTTC